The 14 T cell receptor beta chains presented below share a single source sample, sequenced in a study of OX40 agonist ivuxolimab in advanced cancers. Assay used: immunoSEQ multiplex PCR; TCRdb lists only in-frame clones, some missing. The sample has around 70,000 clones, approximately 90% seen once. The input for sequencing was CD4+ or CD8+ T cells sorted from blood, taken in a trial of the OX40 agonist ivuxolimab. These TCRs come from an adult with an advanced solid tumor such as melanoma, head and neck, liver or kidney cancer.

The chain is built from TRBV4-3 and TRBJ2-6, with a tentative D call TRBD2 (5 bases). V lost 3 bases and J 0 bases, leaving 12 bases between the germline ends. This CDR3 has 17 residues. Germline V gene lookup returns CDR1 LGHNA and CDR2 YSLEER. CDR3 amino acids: CASSHLADASGANVLTF. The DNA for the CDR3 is TGCGCCAGCAGCCACCTAGCCGATGCCTCTGGGGCCAACGTCCTGACTTTC.

This chain's CDR3 is CAEEQHYGYTF. DNA of the CDR3: TGTGCCGAGGAACAGCACTATGGCTACACCTTC. The rearrangement uses TRBV30 and TRBJ1-2; no reliable D call. CDR1 and CDR2 (germline): GTSNPN, SVGIG (reference sequence). This CDR3 contains 11 residues. V lost 8 bases and J lost 3, with 10 bases in between.

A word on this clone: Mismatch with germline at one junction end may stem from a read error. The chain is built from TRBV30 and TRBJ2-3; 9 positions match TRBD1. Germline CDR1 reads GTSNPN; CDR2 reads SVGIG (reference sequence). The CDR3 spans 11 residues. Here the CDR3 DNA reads TGTGCCTGGAGTGCTGGGACAGGGATGAATTTT. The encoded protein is CAWSAGTGMNF.

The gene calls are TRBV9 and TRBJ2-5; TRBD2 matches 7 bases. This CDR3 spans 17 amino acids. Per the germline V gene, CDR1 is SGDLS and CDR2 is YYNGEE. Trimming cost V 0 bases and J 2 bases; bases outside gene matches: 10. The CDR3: CASSVGEGERGQETQYF. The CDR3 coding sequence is TGTGCCAGCAGCGTAGGGGAGGGCGAGAGGGGTCAAGAGACCCAGTACTTC. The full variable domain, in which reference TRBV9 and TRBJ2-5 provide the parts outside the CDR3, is DSGVTQTPKHLITATGQRVTLRCSPRSGDLSVYWYQQSLDQGLQFLIQYYNGEERAKGNILERFSAQQFPDLHSELNLSSLELGDSALYFCASSVGEGERGQETQYFGPGTRLLVL.

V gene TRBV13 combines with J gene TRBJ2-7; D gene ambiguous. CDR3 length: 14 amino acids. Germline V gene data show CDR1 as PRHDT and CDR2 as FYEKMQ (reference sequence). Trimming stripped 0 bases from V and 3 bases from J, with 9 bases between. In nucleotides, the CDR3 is TGTGCCAGCAGCTTAGGACATTTATTCTACGAGCAGTACTTC. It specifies CASSLGHLFYEQYF.

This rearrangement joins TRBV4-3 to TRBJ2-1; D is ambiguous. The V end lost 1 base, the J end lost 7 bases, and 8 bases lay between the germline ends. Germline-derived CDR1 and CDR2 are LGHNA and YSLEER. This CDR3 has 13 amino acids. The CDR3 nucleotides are TGCGCCAGCAGCCAAGGGTTTGGAAATGAGCAGTTCTTC. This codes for CASSQGFGNEQFF.

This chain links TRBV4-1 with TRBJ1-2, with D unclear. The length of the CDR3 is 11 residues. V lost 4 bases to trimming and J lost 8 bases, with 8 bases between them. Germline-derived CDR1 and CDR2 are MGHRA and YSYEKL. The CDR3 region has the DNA TGCGCCAGCAGCCTAGGGTTCGGCTACACCTTC. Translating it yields CASSLGFGYTF.

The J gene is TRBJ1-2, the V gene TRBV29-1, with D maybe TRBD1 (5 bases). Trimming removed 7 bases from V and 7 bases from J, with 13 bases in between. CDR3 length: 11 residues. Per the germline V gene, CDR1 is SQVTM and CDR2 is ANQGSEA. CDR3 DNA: TGCAGCGCCCCCGACAGTCGTGGCTACACCTTC. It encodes CSAPDSRGYTF.

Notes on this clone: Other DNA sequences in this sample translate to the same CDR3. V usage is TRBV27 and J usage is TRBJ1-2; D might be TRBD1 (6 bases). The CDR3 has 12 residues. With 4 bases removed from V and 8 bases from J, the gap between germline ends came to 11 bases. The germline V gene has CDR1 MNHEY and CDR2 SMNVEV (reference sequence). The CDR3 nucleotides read TGTGCCAGCAGTTCACAGGGTTACGGCTACACCTTC. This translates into CASSSQGYGYTF.

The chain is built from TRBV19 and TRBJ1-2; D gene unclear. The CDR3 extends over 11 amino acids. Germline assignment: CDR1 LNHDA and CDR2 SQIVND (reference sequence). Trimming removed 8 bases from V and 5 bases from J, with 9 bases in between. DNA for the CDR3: TGTGCCAGTTTCACGGGGTATGGCTACACCTTC. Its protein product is CASFTGYGYTF.

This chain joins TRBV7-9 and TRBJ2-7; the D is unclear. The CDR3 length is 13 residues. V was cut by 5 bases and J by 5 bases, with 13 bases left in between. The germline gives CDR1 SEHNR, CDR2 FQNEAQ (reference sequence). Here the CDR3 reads CASSRTITDEQYF. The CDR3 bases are TGTGCCAGCAGCAGGACCATTACGGACGAGCAGTACTTC.

This CDR3 is CASMGLAENEQYF. DNA of the CDR3: TGTGCCAGTATGGGACTAGCAGAAAACGAGCAGTACTTC. The V and J genes are TRBV19 and TRBJ2-7, with 9 bases aligning to TRBD2. Germline V lookup: CDR1 LNHDA, CDR2 SQIVND (reference sequence). V was pared by 7 bases and J by 5 bases, with 6 bases of the junction left unmatched. This CDR3 region has 13 residues.

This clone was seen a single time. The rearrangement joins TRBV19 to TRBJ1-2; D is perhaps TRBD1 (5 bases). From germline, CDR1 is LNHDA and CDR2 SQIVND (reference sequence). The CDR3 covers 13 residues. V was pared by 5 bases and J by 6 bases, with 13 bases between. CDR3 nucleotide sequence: TGTGCCAGTAGTCTCAGCACAGGTGATGGCTACACCTTC. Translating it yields CASSLSTGDGYTF.

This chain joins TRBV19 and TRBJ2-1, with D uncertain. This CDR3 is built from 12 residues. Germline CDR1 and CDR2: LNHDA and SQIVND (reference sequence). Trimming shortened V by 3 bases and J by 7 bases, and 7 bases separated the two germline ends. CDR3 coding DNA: TGTGCCAGTAGTATTTCAGCGAATGAGCAGTTCTTC. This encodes CASSISANEQFF.